The clone carrying this TCR beta chain was detected many times. The record originates from a study of T-cell reconstitution after alpha-beta-depleted transplantation in children. It was with unique molecular identifiers that the TCRbeta library was prepared. From the PCR reads, TCRdb called clonotypes with MiXCR, one entry per CDR3 protein. The top ten clones hold 2% to 3% of a sample with about 240,000 distinct CDR3 sequences, around 13% of them seen once. V lost 2 bases and J lost 4, with 11 bases in between. Per germline, CDR1 SQVTM and CDR2 ANQGSEA. The CDR3 covers 13 residues. Specimen: PBMCs from the stem cell graft donor, collected from the stem cell graft. The clonotype originates from a human donor who donated a stem cell graft to a child with acute lymphoblastic leukemia. The genes are TRBV29-1 and TRBJ1-1; perhaps TRBD1 as D (5 bases). For the CDR3, the DNA is TGCAGCGTTGAAAAGGGGTGGGGCACTGAAGCTTTCTTT. This codes for CSVEKGWGTEAFF. Full variable domain (remainder filled in from reference TRBV29-1 and TRBJ1-1): SAVISQKPSRDICQRGTSLTIQCQVDSQVTMMFWYRQQPGQSLTLIATANQGSEATYESGFVIDKFPISRPNLTFSTLTVSNMSPEDSSIYLCSVEKGWGTEAFFGQGTRLTVV.